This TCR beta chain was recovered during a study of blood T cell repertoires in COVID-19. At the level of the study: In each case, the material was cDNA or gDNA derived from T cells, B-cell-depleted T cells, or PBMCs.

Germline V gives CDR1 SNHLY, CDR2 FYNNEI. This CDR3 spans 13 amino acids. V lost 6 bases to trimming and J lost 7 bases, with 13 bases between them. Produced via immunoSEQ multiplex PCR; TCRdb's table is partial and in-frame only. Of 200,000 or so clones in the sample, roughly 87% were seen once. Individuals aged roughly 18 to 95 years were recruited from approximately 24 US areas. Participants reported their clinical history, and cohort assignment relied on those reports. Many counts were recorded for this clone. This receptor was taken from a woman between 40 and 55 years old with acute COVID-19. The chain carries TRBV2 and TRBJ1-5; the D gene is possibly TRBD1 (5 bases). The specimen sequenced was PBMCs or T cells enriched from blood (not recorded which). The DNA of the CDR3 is TGTGCCAGCAGCGGGGACTTTACCCAGCCCCAGCATTTT. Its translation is CASSGDFTQPQHF.